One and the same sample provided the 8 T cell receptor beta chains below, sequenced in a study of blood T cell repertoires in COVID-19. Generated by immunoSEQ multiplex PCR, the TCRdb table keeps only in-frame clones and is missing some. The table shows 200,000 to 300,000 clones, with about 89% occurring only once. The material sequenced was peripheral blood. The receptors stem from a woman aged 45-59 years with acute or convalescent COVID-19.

The CDR3 here is CASSLGSTSNGNTIYF. The CDR3 DNA is TGTGCCAGCAGCTTAGGCAGTACATCGAACGGAAACACCATATATTTT. V is TRBV7-9 and J is TRBJ1-3, with D unresolved. Trimming cost V 1 base and J 4 bases, with 14 bases left between them. CDR3 length: 16 residues. Looked up from germline, CDR1 is SEHNR and CDR2 is FQNEAQ (reference sequence).

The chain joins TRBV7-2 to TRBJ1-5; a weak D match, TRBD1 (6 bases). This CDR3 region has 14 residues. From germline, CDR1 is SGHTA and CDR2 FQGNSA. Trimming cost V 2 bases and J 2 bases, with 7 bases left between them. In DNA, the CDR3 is TGTGCCAGCAGCTTATCAGGGGGCAATCAGCCCCAGCATTTT. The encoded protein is CASSLSGGNQPQHF.

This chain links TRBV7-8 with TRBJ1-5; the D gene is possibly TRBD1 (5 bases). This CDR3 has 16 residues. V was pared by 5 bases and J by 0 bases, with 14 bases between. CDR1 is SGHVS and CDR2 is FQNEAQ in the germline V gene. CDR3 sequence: CASSPQGFTSNQPQHF. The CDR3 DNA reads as TGTGCCAGCAGCCCCCAGGGATTTACTAGCAATCAGCCCCAGCATTTT.

The CDR3 here is CASSTGQGNSPLHF. In DNA form, the CDR3 reads TGTGCCAGCAGCACGGGACAGGGGAATTCACCCCTCCACTTT. The chain carries TRBV7-3 and TRBJ1-6, with 10 bases lining up with TRBD1. With V trimmed by 5 bases and J by 7 bases, 2 bases remained unmatched. Germline values: CDR1 SGHTA, CDR2 FQGTGA. The CDR3 has 14 residues.

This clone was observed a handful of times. The DNA for the CDR3 is TGTGCCAGCAGCGTGGGGACAGGGGTGGCCGGGGAGCTGTTTTTT. Its protein is CASSVGTGVAGELFF. This chain links TRBV9 with TRBJ2-2; TRBD1 matches 10 bases. J gave up 6 bases and V 2 bases, and 4 bases lay outside the gene matches. The CDR3 totals 15 residues. CDR1 and CDR2 from the germline V gene are SGDLS and YYNGEE.

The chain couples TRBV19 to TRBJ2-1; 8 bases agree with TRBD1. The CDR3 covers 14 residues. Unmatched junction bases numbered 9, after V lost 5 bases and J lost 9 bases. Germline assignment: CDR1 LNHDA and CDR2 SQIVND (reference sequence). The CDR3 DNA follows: TGTGCCAGTAGTTCCCTGGACAGGGTGGGTGAGCAGTTCTTC. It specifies CASSSLDRVGEQFF.

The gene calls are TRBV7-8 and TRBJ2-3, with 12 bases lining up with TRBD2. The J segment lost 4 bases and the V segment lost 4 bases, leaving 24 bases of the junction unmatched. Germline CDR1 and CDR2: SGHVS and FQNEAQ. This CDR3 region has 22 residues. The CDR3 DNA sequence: TGTGCCAGCAGCTCAGCACGTATGGCTAGCGGGAGGGGGATGATTAGGGCAGATACGCAGTATTTT. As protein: CASSSARMASGRGMIRADTQYF. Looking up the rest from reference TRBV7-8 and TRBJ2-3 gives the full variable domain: GAGVSQSPRYKVAKRGQDVALRCDPISGHVSLFWYQQALGQGPEFLTYFQNEAQLDKSGLPSDRFFAERPEGSVSTLKIQRTQQEDSAVYLCASSSARMASGRGMIRADTQYFGPGTRLTVL.

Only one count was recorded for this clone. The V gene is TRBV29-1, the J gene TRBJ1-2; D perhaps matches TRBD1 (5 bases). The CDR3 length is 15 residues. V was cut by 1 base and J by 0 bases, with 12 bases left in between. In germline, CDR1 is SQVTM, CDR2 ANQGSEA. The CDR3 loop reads CSVEGGTVANYGYTF. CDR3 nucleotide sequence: TGCAGCGTTGAAGGCGGGACGGTAGCTAACTATGGCTACACCTTC.